Listed here are 9 T cell receptor beta chains from one sample, sequenced in a study of T-cell reconstitution after alpha-beta-depleted transplantation in children. Unique molecular identifiers were incorporated when the TCRbeta library was constructed. TCRdb fed the PCR reads into MiXCR, producing one record per CDR3 protein. The profile shows about 580,000 distinct CDR3 sequences, more than 20% of them singletons. The starting material was PBMCs, mostly from graft donor cells, obtained 360 days after TCRalphabeta/CD19-depleted stem cell transplant. Every receptor here comes from a boy under two years old who had a stem cell transplant for acute myeloid leukemia, so the T cells may come from the graft donor.

This clonotype was seen ten or more times. The CDR3 DNA reads as TGCAGTGCTAGATCTACCTCCTCCGGGGGGAATGAGCAGTTCTTC. This gives the protein CSARSTSSGGNEQFF. The V and J genes are TRBV20-1 and TRBJ2-1; 7 nucleotides align to TRBD2. The germline V gene has CDR1 DFQATT and CDR2 SNEGSKA (reference sequence). The CDR3 has 15 residues. V dropped 2 bases and J dropped 7; count of bases not matched to a gene: 11.

The V call is TRBV12-3 or TRBV12-4, the J call TRBJ2-7; 7 nucleotides match TRBD2. V trimming: 7 bases; J trimming: 4 bases; junction bases outside the gene matches: 10. The CDR3 is made up of 14 amino acids. The CDR3 spells CASNIPGLRYEQYF. CDR3 sequence (DNA): TGTGCCAGCAATATTCCGGGACTACGATACGAGCAGTACTTC.

This rearrangement joins TRBV20-1 to TRBJ2-3; maybe TRBD2 (6 bases). The CDR3 is 16 amino acids. V was cut by 0 bases and J by 1 base, with 14 bases left in between. CDR1 DFQATT and CDR2 SNEGSKA come from the germline V gene (reference sequence). This CDR3 reads CSARDPLAVGTDTQYF. The CDR3 DNA is TGCAGTGCTAGAGATCCACTAGCAGTAGGCACAGATACGCAGTATTTT.

The genes are TRBV20-1 and TRBJ2-6, with 11 bases fitting TRBD1. Looked up from germline, CDR1 is DFQATT and CDR2 is SNEGSKA (reference sequence). Unmatched junction bases numbered 5, after V lost 7 bases and J lost 3 bases. This CDR3 has 15 residues. CDR3 sequence (DNA): TGCAGTGTCGGACAGGGGGCGCTTGGGGCCAACGTCCTGACTTTC. It is translated as CSVGQGALGANVLTF.

Worth noting for this clonotype: This may come from a read error, since a much larger clone is one base off. This chain connects TRBV7-2 to TRBJ2-3; TRBD2 aligns across 11 bases. Germline V gene sequence: CDR1 SGHTA, CDR2 FQGNSA. V was clipped by 6 bases and J by 1 base; unmatched bases: 3. The CDR3 loop spans 15 amino acids. CDR3 coding DNA: TGTGCCAGCAGTACACTAGCGGGGGGCACAGATACGCAGTATTTT. Its protein is CASSTLAGGTDTQYF. The complete variable domain, with remaining parts taken from reference TRBV7-2 and TRBJ2-3, reads GAGVSQSPSNKVTEKGKDVELRCDPISGHTALYWYRQSLGQGLEFLIYFQGNSAPDKSGLPSDRFSAERTGGSVSTLTIQRTQQEDSAVYLCASSTLAGGTDTQYFGPGTRLTVL.

This clonotype was seen only a few times. The chain has TRBV6-5 and TRBJ2-1; 11 bases line up with TRBD2. The ends lost 5 bases at V and 6 bases at J; junction bases unmatched: 6. Germline V gene sequence: CDR1 MNHEY, CDR2 SVGAGI. The CDR3 is made up of 15 amino acids. In DNA form, the CDR3 reads TGTGCCAGCAGTCTACTAGCGGGGGAAGTCAATGAGCAGTTCTTC. Translating it yields CASSLLAGEVNEQFF.

The V gene is TRBV6-5, the J gene TRBJ2-7; 7 positions agree with TRBD1. Germline CDR1 MNHEY, CDR2 SVGAGI. Unmatched junction bases numbered 5, after V lost 0 bases and J lost 0 bases. The CDR3 contains 16 residues. The CDR3 here is CASSYSRQGLSYEQYF. CDR3 bases: TGTGCCAGCAGTTACTCGCGACAGGGCCTCTCCTACGAGCAGTACTTC.

The CDR3 is CASSFSISPQSGANVLTF. The CDR3 region has the DNA TGTGCCAGCAGCTTCTCCATTTCGCCCCAGTCTGGGGCCAACGTCCTGACTTTC. The V and J genes are TRBV9 and TRBJ2-6; no firm D call. V was clipped by 4 bases and J by 1 base, with 18 bases between them. The germline gives CDR1 SGDLS, CDR2 YYNGEE. The length of the CDR3 is 18 residues.

This clonotype was counted ten times or more. The CDR3 sequence: CASSLEGQGAQVYGYTF. The CDR3 coding sequence is TGTGCCAGCAGCTTAGAGGGACAGGGGGCGCAGGTCTATGGCTACACCTTC. The chain uses TRBV11-2 and TRBJ1-2; TRBD1 matches 12 bases. V gave up 0 bases and J gave up 4 bases; unmatched junction bases: 6. Germline lookup yields CDR1 SGHAT and CDR2 FQNNGV. The CDR3 has 17 residues.